This TCR beta chain was obtained from a study of T cell responses to AZD1222 COVID-19 vaccine. The assay was immunoSEQ multiplex PCR, and TCRdb's table has in-frame clones only and misses some. The profile covers roughly 140,000 clones, with 80% to 95% appearing a single time and about 3% taken by the ten largest. The source material was peripheral blood, sampled on day 0 of MenACWY control vaccination. This clonotype originated in an adult in good health.

Here the CDR3 reads CASSVGQGAGQPQHF. CDR3 nucleotides: TGTGCCAGCAGCGTTGGACAGGGGGCGGGTCAGCCCCAGCATTTT. The chain recombines TRBV9 with TRBJ1-5; 11 bases match TRBD1. Germline loops: CDR1 SGDLS, CDR2 YYNGEE. The length of the CDR3 is 15 residues. After removal of 2 bases from V and 6 bases from J, the junction contained 4 bases not matched to a gene.